The rows below give T cell receptor beta chains drawn from one sample of a study of T cell responses to AZD1222 COVID-19 vaccine. Some clones are missing from TCRdb's copy, which holds only in-frame ones; the method was immunoSEQ multiplex PCR. The sample has 80,000 to 90,000 clones, 85% to 90% seen once. Sequences were derived from peripheral blood, sampled on day 0 of MenACWY control vaccination. These receptors came from an adult in good health. Both conserved end residues are part of each CDR3. D genes are given only for firm matches. Size tells how often a clone was seen (once, few, many) or the class of an expanded clone, and some rows leave it out.

D	V	J	size	DNA	CDR3
TRBD1	TRBV28	TRBJ1-5	.	TGTGCCAGCAGCCTACAGGGACAGCCCCAGCGTTTT	CASSLQGQPQRF
TRBD1	TRBV9	TRBJ2-5	.	TGTGCCAGCAGCGTAGCTTTGGGACAGGGCCAAGAGACCCAGTACTTC	CASSVALGQGQETQYF
.	TRBV30	TRBJ1-1	.	TGTGCCTGGAACCGGGACATTAACACTGAAGCTTTCTTT	CAWNRDINTEAFF
.	TRBV19	TRBJ2-2	once	TGTGCCAGTAGTATAGATCCCCCGGGGAAGGGCGCGAACACCGGGGAGCTGTTTTTT	CASSIDPPGKGANTGELFF
.	TRBV7-2	TRBJ1-4	.	TGTGCCAGCAGCTTGATGGCAGGCCTCTCCTATAATGAAAAACTGTTTTTT	CASSLMAGLSYNEKLFF
TRBD2	TRBV27	TRBJ2-1	once	TGTGCCAGCAGTTTCGGGACTAGCGGGGCCCCAAGTGAGCAGTTCTTC	CASSFGTSGAPSEQFF
.	TRBV7-6	TRBJ2-5	.	TGTGCCAGCAGCCCAGAGACAGGCACGAAGACCCAGTACTTC	CASSPETGTKTQYF
.	TRBV28	TRBJ2-7	.	TGTGCCAGCACAGCCCGGACAGTGGGCTCCTACGAGCAGTACTTC	CASTARTVGSYEQYF
.	TRBV7-2	TRBJ2-3	.	TGTGCCAGCAGCATAGACAGGAACCCAGATACGCAGTATTTT	CASSIDRNPDTQYF
.	TRBV7-2	TRBJ2-7	.	TGTGCCAGCAGCTTAGAACTATCTTTCTACGAGCAGTACTTC	CASSLELSFYEQYF
TRBD2	TRBV30	TRBJ2-7	.	TGTGCCTGGGAGGGCACTAGCGGGTCCTACGAGCAGTACTTC	CAWEGTSGSYEQYF
.	TRBV11-3	TRBJ2-1	many	TGTGCCAGCAGTCTGACAGGCAATGAGCAGTTCTTC	CASSLTGNEQFF
.	TRBV5-4	TRBJ1-1	few	TGTGCCAGCAGCTCGTTGGGGAGTAGACGGACCACTGAAGCTTTCTTT	CASSSLGSRRTTEAFF
.	TRBV7-2	TRBJ1-4	.	TGTGCCAGCAGCTTAGAGGGGTCAACTAATGAAAAACTGTTTTTT	CASSLEGSTNEKLFF
TRBD1	TRBV5-1	TRBJ2-7	.	TGCGCCAGCAGCGAGGACAGGATCGGATACGAGCAGTACTTC	CASSEDRIGYEQYF